These 17 T cell receptor beta chains came from one sample sequenced in a study of shared clonotypes between healthy human individuals. Clones were sequenced by immunoSEQ multiplex PCR, and TCRdb holds only the in-frame ones, with some missing. The table shows some 1 million clones, with more than 65% occurring only once. Sequenced: memory CD4+ T cells sorted from blood. Documented subset: CD45RA-negative fraction. Source of these receptors: a man aged 18 to 35 in good health.

The rearrangement joins TRBV6-5 to TRBJ2-2; D remains unclear. There are 15 residues in the CDR3. Trimming shortened V by 0 bases and J by 2 bases, and 7 bases separated the two germline ends. The germline V gene encodes CDR1 MNHEY and CDR2 SVGAGI. For the CDR3, the DNA is TGTGCCAGCAGTTACTCGCCTGATAACACCGGGGAGCTGTTTTTT. Translating it yields CASSYSPDNTGELFF.

Turning to this clone: Different DNA sequences within this sample yield the same CDR3. The V and J genes are TRBV19 and TRBJ2-6; D remains ambiguous. Germline CDR1 is LNHDA and CDR2 is SQIVND (reference sequence). Trimming left V 6 bases short and J 2 bases short, with 5 bases between. The CDR3 sequence is 13 residues long. CDR3 in DNA: TGTGCCAGTAGCCAGACTGGGGCCAACGTCCTGACTTTC. It encodes CASSQTGANVLTF. Complete variable domain (other parts from reference TRBV19 and TRBJ2-6): DGGITQSPKYLFRKEGQNVTLSCEQNLNHDAMYWYRQDPGQGLRLIYYSQIVNDFQKGDIAEGYSVSREKKESFPLTVTSAQKNPTAFYLCASSQTGANVLTFGAGSRLTVL.

The rearrangement uses TRBV7-2 and TRBJ1-1; D unresolved. The CDR3 has 15 residues. Germline-derived CDR1 and CDR2 are SGHTA and FQGNSA. The ends were cut back, 0 bases at V and 0 bases at J, with 8 bases in the middle. CDR3 coding DNA: TGTGCCAGCAGCTTAGCTAACGGGATGAACACTGAAGCTTTCTTT. As protein: CASSLANGMNTEAFF.

V usage is TRBV6-1 and J usage is TRBJ2-3, with D unresolved. From germline, CDR1 is MNHNS and CDR2 SASEGT. The V end was cut by 5 bases, the J end by 5 bases, with 11 bases between. The CDR3 spans 13 residues. CDR3 coding DNA: TGTGCCAGCAGTAACCCCGTGATAGATACGCAGTATTTT. Amino acids: CASSNPVIDTQYF.

This clone came up once. The CDR3 nucleotides read TGTGCCAGCACCACCCCCGGCCGTGAAGCTTTCTTT. It is translated as CASTTPGREAFF. This chain uses TRBV6-5 with TRBJ1-1; D is unresolved. Trimming pared 7 bases from V and 7 bases from J, leaving 13 bases between. CDR1 is MNHEY and CDR2 is SVGAGI in the germline V gene. The CDR3 totals 12 residues.

The chain joins TRBV29-1 to TRBJ1-2, with D unclear. The V gene's germline CDR1 is SQVTM and CDR2 ANQGSEA. V gave up 4 bases and J gave up 4 bases, with 10 bases separating them. This CDR3 has 12 residues. The CDR3 coding sequence is TGCAGCGTTGCGGCCAACCTCTATGGCTACACCTTC. It is translated as CSVAANLYGYTF. The full variable domain, its missing parts supplied by reference TRBV29-1 and TRBJ1-2, is SAVISQKPSRDICQRGTSLTIQCQVDSQVTMMFWYRQQPGQSLTLIATANQGSEATYESGFVIDKFPISRPNLTFSTLTVSNMSPEDSSIYLCSVAANLYGYTFGSGTRLTVV.

Concerning this clone: An end of the junction does not agree with germline; a read error may underlie this. The chain employs TRBV7-7 and TRBJ2-1, with a tentative D call TRBD2 (6 bases). The CDR3 has 14 amino acids. CDR1 and CDR2 (germline): SSHAT, FNYEAQ (reference sequence). For the CDR3, the DNA is TGTGCTAGCAGCTTAGGAGGGCCTTGGGATGAGCAGTTCTTC. Translated: CASSLGGPWDEQFF.

This clone was detected only a few times. The rearrangement joins TRBV18 to TRBJ1-4; D is unclear. Germline V gene sequence: CDR1 KGHSH, CDR2 LQKENI. With 4 bases removed from V and 3 bases from J, the gap between germline ends came to 6 bases. CDR3 length: 13 amino acids. CDR3 sequence: CASSRSANEKLFF. CDR3 nucleotides: TGTGCCAGCTCACGGTCTGCTAATGAAAAACTGTTTTTT.

The chain links TRBV6-4 to TRBJ1-3; the match to TRBD1 covers 7 bases. This CDR3 region has 14 residues. V lost 6 bases, J lost 2 bases, and 4 bases stayed unmatched. In germline, CDR1 is MRHNA, CDR2 SNTAGT. The CDR3 nucleotides read TGTGCCAGCAGACCCGACAGGGCTGGAAACACCATATATTTT. Translating gives CASRPDRAGNTIYF.

In this sample, this clone turned up once. The chain joins TRBV5-6 to TRBJ1-2; possible D gene TRBD1, 5 bases. Germline assignment: CDR1 SGHDT and CDR2 YYEEEE. The CDR3 consists of 14 residues. V was shortened by 2 bases and J by 4 bases, with 12 bases between the two germline ends. CDR3 DNA sequence: TGTGCCAGCAGCTTAGGCAGACAGAGCTATGGCTACACCTTC. Protein sequence: CASSLGRQSYGYTF.

The chain carries TRBV2 and TRBJ1-1, with D tentatively TRBD1 (5 bases). CDR3 size: 13 residues. Germline V gene sequence: CDR1 SNHLY, CDR2 FYNNEI. Between the trimmed V and J ends, which lost 7 bases and 10 bases, there was a span of 19 bases. CDR3 nucleotide sequence: TGTGCCAGCACCACAGACGAGGGACCGAGAGCTTTCTTT. Its protein product is CASTTDEGPRAFF.

This clone was seen a handful of times. J is TRBJ1-4 and V is TRBV4-1; maybe TRBD1 (5 bases). Germline V gives CDR1 MGHRA, CDR2 YSYEKL. Trimming shortened V by 7 bases and J by 3 bases, and 9 bases separated the two germline ends. The CDR3 is 13 amino acids. CDR3 DNA: TGCGCCAGCAATAGGGGTTCTAATGAAAAACTGTTTTTT. Its translation: CASNRGSNEKLFF.

This CDR3 reads CAWRGPTGYGYTF. CDR3 nucleotides: TGTGCCTGGAGGGGGCCCACCGGCTATGGCTACACCTTC. The V gene is TRBV30, the J gene TRBJ1-2, with a weak D call TRBD1 (5 bases). The CDR3 has 13 amino acids. Trimming shortened V by 3 bases and J by 4 bases, and 12 bases separated the two germline ends. Germline loops: CDR1 GTSNPN, CDR2 SVGIG (reference sequence).

This chain links TRBV4-1 with TRBJ1-2; no clear D. Germline V CDR1 and CDR2: MGHRA, YSYEKL. The V end was cut by 4 bases, the J end by 4 bases, with 10 bases between. This CDR3 is built from 13 residues. For the CDR3, the DNA is TGCGCCAGCAGCCTCATAGAGGGCTATGGCTACACCTTC. Protein: CASSLIEGYGYTF.

The V gene is TRBV5-1, the J gene TRBJ1-2; TRBD1 agrees at 7 bases. Germline lookup yields CDR1 SGHRS and CDR2 YFSETQ. Trimming removed 7 bases from V and 3 bases from J; junction bases left unmatched: 9. The CDR3 is 14 amino acids. The CDR3 DNA sequence: TGCGCCAGCCGCCGGGACAGCATTGACTATGGCTACACCTTC. Protein sequence: CASRRDSIDYGYTF.

The chain combines TRBV28 with TRBJ1-2, with a weak D call TRBD1 (6 bases). The CDR3 extends over 14 amino acids. Germline V CDR1 and CDR2: MDHEN, SYDVKM. The ends were cut back, 4 bases at V and 7 bases at J, with 16 bases in the middle. DNA of the CDR3: TGTGCCAGCAGTTCCAACAGGGAGCTGGCTGGCTACACCTTC. This sequence encodes CASSSNRELAGYTF.

The chain uses TRBV30 and TRBJ1-5; 8 bases are shared with TRBD1. The CDR3 is made up of 12 amino acids. Germline-derived CDR1 and CDR2 are GTSNPN and SVGIG (reference sequence). Unmatched junction bases numbered 4, after V lost 5 bases and J lost 7 bases. The CDR3 DNA is TGTGCCTGGGACAGGGGAGGCCAGCCCCAGCATTTT. It codes for CAWDRGGQPQHF.